This TCR beta chain derives from a study of Ad26.COV2.S vaccination and SARS-CoV-2 variants. Study summary: COV1001, an Ad26.COV2.S trial, supplied this vaccine-arm donor. By the intramuscular route, Ad26.COV2.S was given once, or twice 56 days apart.

Profiled with immunoSEQ multiplex PCR; TCRdb holds only in-frame clones, not every one. In the table there are fewer than 400,000 clones, 85% of which are singletons. This clone showed up just a few times. Its antigen is currently unknown. Study results and caveats: Analytic work on TCR breadth and depth might have understated the full extent of total T cell responses. Vaccine and placebo recipients had comparable breadth of non-spike TCRs.

Treatment given: 15 to 20 received Ad26.COV2.S at low or high dose, single or two shots; 5 received placebo; per-sample allocation not given. Samples came from day 63 after the first vaccine or placebo injection. The CDR3 extends over 16 amino acids. Germline V gene data show CDR1 as MDHEN and CDR2 as SYDVKM. The V gene lost 6 bases and the J gene lost 4 bases, with 21 bases spanning the gap. The material was peripheral blood, obtained in a trial of Ad26.COV2.S vaccine versus placebo. The TCR comes from a person between 18 and 59 years old who received the Ad26.COV2.S COVID-19 vaccine or a placebo. The chain joins TRBV28 to TRBJ1-2, with a weak D call TRBD1 (6 bases). The CDR3 protein is CASSPQPRTAFYGYTF. For the CDR3, the DNA is TGTGCCAGCAGCCCCCAGCCGAGGACAGCCTTCTATGGCTACACCTTC.